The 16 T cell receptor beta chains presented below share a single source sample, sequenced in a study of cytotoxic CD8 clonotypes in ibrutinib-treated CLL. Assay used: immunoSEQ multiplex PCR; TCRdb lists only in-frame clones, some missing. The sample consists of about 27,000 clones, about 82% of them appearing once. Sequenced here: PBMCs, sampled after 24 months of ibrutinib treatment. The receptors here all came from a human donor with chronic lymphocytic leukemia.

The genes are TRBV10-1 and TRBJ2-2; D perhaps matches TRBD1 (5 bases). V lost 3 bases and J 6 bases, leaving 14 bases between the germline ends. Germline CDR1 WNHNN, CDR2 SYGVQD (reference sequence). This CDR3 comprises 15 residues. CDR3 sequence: CASSDGRVRAGELFF. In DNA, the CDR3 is TGCGCCAGCAGTGACGGCAGGGTTCGCGCCGGGGAGCTGTTTTTT.

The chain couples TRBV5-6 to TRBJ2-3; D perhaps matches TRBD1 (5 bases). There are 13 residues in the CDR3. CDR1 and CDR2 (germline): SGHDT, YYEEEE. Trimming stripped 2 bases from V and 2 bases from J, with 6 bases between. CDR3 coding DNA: TGTGCCAGCAGCTTAGGGGCCACAGATACGCAGTATTTT. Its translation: CASSLGATDTQYF.

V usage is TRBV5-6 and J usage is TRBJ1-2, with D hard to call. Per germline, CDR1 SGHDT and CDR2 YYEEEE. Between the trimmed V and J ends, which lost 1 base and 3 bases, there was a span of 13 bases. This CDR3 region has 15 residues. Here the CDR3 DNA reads TGTGCCAGCAGCTTGACCTCCGGAAGCTACTATGGCTACACCTTC. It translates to CASSLTSGSYYGYTF.

CDR3 amino acids: CASSPRTSGAHEQYF. The CDR3 bases are TGTGCCAGCTCACCTAGGACTAGCGGGGCTCACGAGCAGTACTTC. This chain connects TRBV18 to TRBJ2-7; 12 bases match TRBD2. Germline loops: CDR1 KGHSH, CDR2 LQKENI. With 3 bases clipped from V and 5 bases from J, the junction kept 5 bases outside the gene matches. CDR3 length: 15 residues.

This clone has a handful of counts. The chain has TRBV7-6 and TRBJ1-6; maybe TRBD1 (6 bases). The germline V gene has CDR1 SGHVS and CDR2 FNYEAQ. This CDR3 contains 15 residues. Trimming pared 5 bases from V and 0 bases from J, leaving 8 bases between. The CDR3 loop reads CASSRQDSYNSPLHF. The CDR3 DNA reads TGTGCCAGCAGCAGACAGGACTCCTATAATTCACCCCTCCACTTT.

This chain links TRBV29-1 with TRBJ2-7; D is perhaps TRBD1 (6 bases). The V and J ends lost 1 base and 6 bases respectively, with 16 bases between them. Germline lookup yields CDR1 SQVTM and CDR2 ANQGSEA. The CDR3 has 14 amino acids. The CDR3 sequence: CSVEGARGGLEQYF. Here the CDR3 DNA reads TGCAGCGTTGAAGGAGCCAGGGGTGGGCTCGAGCAGTACTTC.

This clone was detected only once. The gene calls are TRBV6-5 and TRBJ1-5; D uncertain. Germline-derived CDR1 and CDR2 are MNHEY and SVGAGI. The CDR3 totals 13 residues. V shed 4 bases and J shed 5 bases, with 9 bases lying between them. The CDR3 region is CASSSDGYQPQHF. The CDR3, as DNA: TGTGCCAGCAGTTCTGACGGATATCAGCCCCAGCATTTT.

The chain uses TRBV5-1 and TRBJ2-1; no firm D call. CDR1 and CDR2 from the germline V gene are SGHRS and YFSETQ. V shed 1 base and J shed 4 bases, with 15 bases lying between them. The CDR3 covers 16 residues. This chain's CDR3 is CASSLKSAQLYNEQFF. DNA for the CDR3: TGCGCCAGCAGCTTGAAATCGGCTCAACTATACAATGAGCAGTTCTTC. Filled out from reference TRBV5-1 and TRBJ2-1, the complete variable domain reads KAGVTQTPRYLIKTRGQQVTLSCSPISGHRSVSWYQQTPGQGLQFLFEYFSETQRNKGNFPGRFSGRQFSNSRSEMNVSTLELGDSALYLCASSLKSAQLYNEQFFGPGTRLTVL.

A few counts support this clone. Written as DNA, the CDR3 is TGCGCCAGCAGTGAGGACAGGGAAGCTTTCTTT. It encodes CASSEDREAFF. This chain uses TRBV10-2 with TRBJ1-1, with D possibly matching TRBD1 (6 bases). CDR3 length: 11 amino acids. CDR1 is WSHSY, CDR2 SAAADI, per germline. Trimming removed 2 bases from V and 8 bases from J, with 6 bases in between.

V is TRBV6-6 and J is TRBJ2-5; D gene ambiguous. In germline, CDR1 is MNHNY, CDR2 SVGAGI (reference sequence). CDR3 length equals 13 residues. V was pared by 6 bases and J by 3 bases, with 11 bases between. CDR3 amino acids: CASSPRSKETQYF. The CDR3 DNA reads TGTGCCAGCAGCCCGAGGAGTAAAGAGACCCAGTACTTC.

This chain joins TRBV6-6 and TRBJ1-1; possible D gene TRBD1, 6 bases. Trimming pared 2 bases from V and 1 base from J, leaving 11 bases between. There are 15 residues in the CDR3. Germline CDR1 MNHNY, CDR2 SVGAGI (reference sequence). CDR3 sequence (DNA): TGTGCCAGCAGTTACGCTCTGACAGGGAACACTGAAGCTTTCTTT. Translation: CASSYALTGNTEAFF.

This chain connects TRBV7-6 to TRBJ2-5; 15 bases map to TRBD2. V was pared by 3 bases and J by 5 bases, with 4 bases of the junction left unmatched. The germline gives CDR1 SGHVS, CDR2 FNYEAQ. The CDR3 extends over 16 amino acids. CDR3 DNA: TGTGCCAGCAGCTTGGGACTAGCGGGGGGATGGGAGACCCAGTACTTC. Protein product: CASSLGLAGGWETQYF.

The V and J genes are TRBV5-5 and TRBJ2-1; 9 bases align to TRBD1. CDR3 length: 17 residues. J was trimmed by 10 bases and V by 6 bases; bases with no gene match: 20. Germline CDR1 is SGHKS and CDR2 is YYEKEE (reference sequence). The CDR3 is CASTLNLPGQGLGEQFF. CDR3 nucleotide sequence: TGTGCCAGCACCCTTAATCTGCCGGGACAGGGTCTCGGCGAGCAGTTCTTC.

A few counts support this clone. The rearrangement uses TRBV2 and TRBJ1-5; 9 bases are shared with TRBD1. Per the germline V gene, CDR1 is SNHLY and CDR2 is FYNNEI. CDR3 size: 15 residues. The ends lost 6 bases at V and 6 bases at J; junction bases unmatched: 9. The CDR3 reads CASSADRGRGQPQHF. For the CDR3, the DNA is TGTGCCAGCAGCGCGGACAGGGGAAGGGGTCAGCCCCAGCATTTT.

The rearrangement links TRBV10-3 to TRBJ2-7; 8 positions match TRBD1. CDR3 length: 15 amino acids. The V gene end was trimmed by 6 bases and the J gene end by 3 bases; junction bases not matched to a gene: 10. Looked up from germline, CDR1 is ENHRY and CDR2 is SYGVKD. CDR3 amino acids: CAIRLDGQGFYEQYF. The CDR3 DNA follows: TGTGCCATCAGACTAGACGGACAGGGATTCTACGAGCAGTACTTC.

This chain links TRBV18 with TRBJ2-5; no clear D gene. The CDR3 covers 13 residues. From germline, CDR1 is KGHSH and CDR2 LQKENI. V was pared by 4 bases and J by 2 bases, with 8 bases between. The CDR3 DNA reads TGTGCCAGCTCACGTATGGGGCAAGAGACCCAGTACTTC. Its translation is CASSRMGQETQYF. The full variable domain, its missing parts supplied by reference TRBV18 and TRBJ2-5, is NAGVMQNPRHLVRRRGQEARLRCSPMKGHSHVYWYRQLPEEGLKFMVYLQKENIIDESGMPKERFSAEFPKEGPSILRIQQVVRGDSAAYFCASSRMGQETQYFGPGTRLLVL.